Listed here are 12 T cell receptor beta chains from one sample, sequenced in a study of T-cell memory formation after mild COVID-19. TCRdb reprocessed the 5' RACE reads via MiXCR and lists one record per CDR3 protein. The sample gives 190,000 or so distinct CDR3 sequences, around 21% of which show up once; 23% is in the top ten. Sequenced sample: PBMCs or a T cell subset sorted from them (not recorded which). These receptors originate from an adult woman who had mild COVID-19 (a few samples of this study predate the infection). Cell type and time point are not known.

This clonotype has just a few counts. The chain joins TRBV4-2 to TRBJ2-1; D perhaps matches TRBD2 (5 bases). V was trimmed by 0 bases and J by 9 bases, leaving 9 bases between them. The CDR3 is 13 amino acids. Germline V gene sequence: CDR1 LGHNA, CDR2 YNFKEQ. CDR3: CASSQDLAGEQFF. The DNA for the CDR3 is TGTGCCAGCAGCCAAGACCTAGCTGGTGAGCAGTTCTTC.

V is TRBV7-9 and J is TRBJ2-1; 10 bases are shared with TRBD2. Germline assignment: CDR1 SEHNR and CDR2 FQNEAQ (reference sequence). The CDR3 extends over 16 amino acids. Trimming took 1 base from V and 4 from J; bases not matched to a gene: 4. CDR3 nucleotide sequence: TGTGCCAGCAGCTTAGAACTAGCGGGGCCGTACAATGAGCAGTTCTTC. Protein product: CASSLELAGPYNEQFF.

The rearrangement links TRBV19 to TRBJ2-3; the D gene is possibly TRBD1 (5 bases). CDR3 length: 14 amino acids. Trimming removed 7 bases from V and 0 bases from J, with 11 bases in between. Germline V CDR1 and CDR2: LNHDA, SQIVND (reference sequence). This CDR3 reads CASTIQGSTDTQYF. CDR3 nucleotides: TGTGCCAGTACCATCCAGGGAAGCACAGATACGCAGTATTTT.

The V gene is TRBV7-9, the J gene TRBJ1-2; D unresolved. CDR1 is SEHNR and CDR2 is FQNEAQ in the germline V gene (reference sequence). V was trimmed by 1 base and J by 4 bases, leaving 7 bases between them. CDR3 length equals 13 residues. CDR3 DNA sequence: TGTGCCAGCAGCTTAGAACATAGCTATGGCTACACCTTC. Its translation: CASSLEHSYGYTF.

The chain uses TRBV29-1 and TRBJ2-6; no definite D call. Germline V CDR1 and CDR2: SQVTM, ANQGSEA. The CDR3 spans 17 residues. Deletions cut 6 bases from V and 0 bases from J, with 18 bases between. CDR3 region: CSVKSQSLSSGANVLTF. The CDR3 DNA follows: TGCAGCGTGAAGTCCCAGAGCCTGAGCTCTGGGGCCAACGTCCTGACTTTC.

This clonotype showed up just a few times. The V and J genes are TRBV27 and TRBJ2-1; D not certain. Trimming removed 3 bases at V and 9 bases at J, with 12 bases between. Per germline, CDR1 MNHEY and CDR2 SMNVEV (reference sequence). The CDR3 runs to 13 residues. The CDR3 DNA reads TGTGCCAGCAGTTTTCGGTTAGCAGGTGAGCAGTTCTTC. Translation gives CASSFRLAGEQFF.

This clonotype turned up a few times. The V call is TRBV29-1, the J call TRBJ2-3, with 10 bases matching TRBD1. The germline gives CDR1 SQVTM, CDR2 ANQGSEA. The length of the CDR3 is 14 residues. The V and J ends lost 7 bases and 4 bases, in that order; junction bases with no gene match: 8. DNA for the CDR3: TGCAGCGCAGAAGGCGGGACAGGGGCAGATACGCAGTATTTT. Translation gives CSAEGGTGADTQYF.

J is TRBJ1-2 and V is TRBV12-3 or TRBV12-4; D is perhaps TRBD1 (6 bases). Trimming removed 7 bases at V and 7 bases at J, with 10 bases between. The length of the CDR3 is 11 residues. The CDR3 protein is CASKQGVGYTF. The CDR3 coding sequence is TGTGCCAGCAAACAGGGTGTTGGCTACACCTTC.

This clonotype has just a few counts. The chain employs TRBV20-1 and TRBJ2-2; D is undetermined. The CDR3 covers 14 residues. The V end lost 0 bases, the J end lost 3 bases, and 8 bases lay between the germline ends. From germline, CDR1 is DFQATT and CDR2 SNEGSKA (reference sequence). For the CDR3, the DNA is TGCAGTGCTAGAGATCTCGAGTACACCGGGGAGCTGTTTTTT. Amino acid sequence: CSARDLEYTGELFF.

The chain carries TRBV12-3 or TRBV12-4 and TRBJ1-1; tentatively, D is TRBD1 (6 bases). The V and J ends lost 3 bases and 6 bases respectively, with 8 bases between them. The CDR3 has 12 amino acids. CDR3 sequence: CASSLGAPEAFF. The CDR3 DNA sequence: TGTGCCAGCAGTTTGGGGGCCCCTGAAGCTTTCTTT.

The chain joins TRBV5-1 to TRBJ1-2; D may be TRBD1 (6 bases). V was clipped by 4 bases and J by 5 bases, with 15 bases between them. Germline V gene lookup returns CDR1 SGHRS and CDR2 YFSETQ. The CDR3 consists of 14 residues. CDR3 DNA sequence: TGCGCCAGCAGCCTGGACAGCCCTTTTTATGGCTACACCTTC. Protein: CASSLDSPFYGYTF. Combining the CDR3 with reference TRBV5-1 and TRBJ1-2 gives the whole variable domain KAGVTQTPRYLIKTRGQQVTLSCSPISGHRSVSWYQQTPGQGLQFLFEYFSETQRNKGNFPGRFSGRQFSNSRSEMNVSTLELGDSALYLCASSLDSPFYGYTFGSGTRLTVV.

This clonotype came up once. The V gene is TRBV7-8, the J gene TRBJ2-2; TRBD2 matches at 7 bases. This CDR3 is built from 15 residues. V gave up 2 bases and J gave up 1 base; unmatched junction bases: 1. Per germline, CDR1 SGHVS and CDR2 FQNEAQ. The CDR3: CASSLTSENTGELFF. Here the CDR3 DNA reads TGTGCCAGCAGCTTAACTAGCGAGAACACCGGGGAGCTGTTTTTT.